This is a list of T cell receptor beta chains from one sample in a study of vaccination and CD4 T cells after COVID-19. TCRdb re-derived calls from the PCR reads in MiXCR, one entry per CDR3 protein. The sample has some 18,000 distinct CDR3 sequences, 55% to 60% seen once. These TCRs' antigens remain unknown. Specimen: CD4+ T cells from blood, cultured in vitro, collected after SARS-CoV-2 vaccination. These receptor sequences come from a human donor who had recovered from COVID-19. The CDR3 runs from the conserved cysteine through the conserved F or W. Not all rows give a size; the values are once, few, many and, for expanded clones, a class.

CDR3aa: CASEYSYEQYF
v_gene: TRBV2
len: 11
abundance: .

CDR3aa: CASSSQPGQNYGYTF
v_gene: TRBV6-5
len: 15
abundance: .

CDR3aa: CASSPREGNNSPLHF
v_gene: TRBV18
len: 15
abundance: .

CDR3aa: CSARDIRTGSYEQYF
v_gene: TRBV20-1
len: 15
abundance: few

CDR3aa: CASSLAVGADTQYF
v_gene: TRBV7-9
len: 14
abundance: .

CDR3aa: CASSSGGRGGETQYF
v_gene: TRBV6-5
len: 15
abundance: .

CDR3aa: CSAGTGDSPLHF
v_gene: TRBV20-1
len: 12
abundance: few

CDR3aa: CASSAGVAGELFF
v_gene: TRBV7-2
len: 13
abundance: .

CDR3aa: CASIQEGANYGYTF
v_gene: TRBV6-2/TRBV6-3
len: 14
abundance: .

CDR3aa: CASMQLGRTEEETQYF
v_gene: TRBV19
len: 16
abundance: .

CDR3aa: CSAREHLAADTQYF
v_gene: TRBV20-1
len: 14
abundance: few

CDR3aa: CASSFILGQGDEDGYTF
v_gene: TRBV11-1
len: 17
abundance: once

CDR3aa: CASSYGRDRYPSNQPQHF
v_gene: TRBV6-5
len: 18
abundance: .

CDR3aa: CSANPEGRQGQPQHF
v_gene: TRBV20-1
len: 15
abundance: few

CDR3aa: CAISEQGNEKLFF
v_gene: TRBV10-3
len: 13
abundance: .

CDR3aa: CASSVDGGASGANVLTF
v_gene: TRBV7-4
len: 17
abundance: .

CDR3aa: CASSFSVFPGQGASYEQYF
v_gene: TRBV27
len: 19
abundance: .

CDR3aa: CSAPGGAGNEKLFF
v_gene: TRBV20-1
len: 14
abundance: .

CDR3aa: CASRGDRENYGYTF
v_gene: TRBV5-7
len: 14
abundance: .

CDR3aa: CASSIRGIAEGQPQHF
v_gene: TRBV19
len: 16
abundance: .

CDR3aa: CASSDRVPPYEQYF
v_gene: TRBV6-1
len: 14
abundance: .

CDR3aa: CAWSLGTGDQPQHF
v_gene: TRBV30
len: 14
abundance: few

CDR3aa: CASSQDMSGYNSPLHF
v_gene: TRBV4-3
len: 16
abundance: .

CDR3aa: CASSIGPGARTDTQYF
v_gene: TRBV19
len: 16
abundance: .

CDR3aa: CATSSRGRSGNTIYF
v_gene: TRBV15
len: 15
abundance: .

CDR3aa: CSAPRGAYNSPLHF
v_gene: TRBV20-1
len: 14
abundance: few

CDR3aa: CASSLAVYGYTF
v_gene: TRBV7-2
len: 12
abundance: .

CDR3aa: CASRTQPGPLNTEAFF
v_gene: TRBV11-3
len: 16
abundance: .

CDR3aa: CASRTGFITGELFF
v_gene: TRBV27
len: 14
abundance: .

CDR3aa: CASSRGQGADEQFF
v_gene: TRBV7-3
len: 14
abundance: .

CDR3aa: CASMKVDSNQPQHF
v_gene: TRBV6-2/TRBV6-3
len: 14
abundance: .

CDR3aa: CASSGDYQETQYF
v_gene: TRBV6-2/TRBV6-3
len: 13
abundance: few

CDR3aa: CASSQDLAANSPLHF
v_gene: TRBV3-1
len: 15
abundance: .

CDR3aa: CSARGNSGSFSDTQYF
v_gene: TRBV20-1
len: 16
abundance: few

CDR3aa: CAWSGYGYTF
v_gene: TRBV30
len: 10
abundance: once

CDR3aa: CASSAQGLAGVSEQYF
v_gene: TRBV11-2
len: 16
abundance: .

CDR3aa: CASRGVGSSYNSPLHF
v_gene: TRBV28
len: 16
abundance: few

CDR3aa: CAISDPSRGASGNTIYF
v_gene: TRBV10-3
len: 17
abundance: .

CDR3aa: CATRSGLAGGRTGELFF
v_gene: TRBV5-1
len: 17
abundance: .

CDR3aa: CASGDRGLYNEQFF
v_gene: TRBV6-1
len: 14
abundance: .

CDR3aa: CASSQGLAGAGELFF
v_gene: TRBV4-3
len: 15
abundance: .

CDR3aa: CSATGGSTDRQYF
v_gene: TRBV20-1
len: 13
abundance: .

CDR3aa: CASSWTFNYGYTF
v_gene: TRBV6-2/TRBV6-3
len: 13
abundance: few

CDR3aa: CSASTHTDQPQHF
v_gene: TRBV20-1
len: 13
abundance: few

CDR3aa: CASRGLTETQYF
v_gene: TRBV2
len: 12
abundance: .

CDR3aa: CATSGGTVDNQPQHF
v_gene: TRBV24-1
len: 15
abundance: .

CDR3aa: CSARATGYGYTF
v_gene: TRBV20-1
len: 12
abundance: few

CDR3aa: CASSVDRGGYTF
v_gene: TRBV9
len: 12
abundance: .

CDR3aa: CASSLVSGLQETQYF
v_gene: TRBV5-4
len: 15
abundance: .

CDR3aa: CATGDARASSGNTIYF
v_gene: TRBV10-3
len: 16
abundance: few

CDR3aa: CATRRGKTYEQYF
v_gene: TRBV6-1
len: 13
abundance: .

CDR3aa: CSVERRQGEAFF
v_gene: TRBV29-1
len: 12
abundance: .

CDR3aa: CASSLVAGAETQYF
v_gene: TRBV7-2
len: 14
abundance: .

CDR3aa: CASRAHQPQHF
v_gene: TRBV6-1
len: 11
abundance: .

CDR3aa: CASRPITGDNQPQHF
v_gene: TRBV6-2/TRBV6-3
len: 15
abundance: .